This T cell receptor (beta chain) was captured by sequencing in a study of blood T cell repertoires in COVID-19. Study-wide context: Some COVID-19 samples were acute and others convalescent; all came from the United States, Italy and Spain.

Looked up from germline, CDR1 is SGHTS and CDR2 is YDEGEE. The CDR3 contains 13 residues. The V end was cut by 3 bases, the J end by 7 bases, with 13 bases between. The method was immunoSEQ multiplex PCR; TCRdb's version includes in-frame clones alone and lacks a portion of them. Here the sample spans roughly 570,000 clones, 85% to 90% being singletons. The Seattle patients, enrolled during active infection, were followed longitudinally. Sequences were obtained from peripheral blood. The TCR comes from a woman in her forties or fifties with COVID-19, enrolled during active disease. The genes are TRBV5-8 and TRBJ1-1, with a tentative D call TRBD1 (5 bases). CDR3 protein: CASSWEDKDEAFF. For the CDR3, the DNA is TGTGCCAGCAGCTGGGAGGACAAAGATGAAGCTTTCTTT.